These T cell receptor beta chains were read from a single sample in a study of cytomegalovirus exposure and HLA in healthy donors. The data were produced by immunoSEQ multiplex PCR, yet TCRdb's version contains in-frame clones alone and is incomplete. Its listing shows about 49,000 clones. Material for sequencing was PBMCs. Receptor source: a man between 18 and 29 years old in good health and CMV-seropositive. CDR3s include the opening cysteine and the closing phenylalanine or tryptophan. D genes are given only for firm matches.

16	TRBV7-2	TRBJ2-1	-	TGTGCCAGCAGCCCTCTGGAGACTACCCACTACAATGAGCAGTTCTTC	CASSPLETTHYNEQFF
15	TRBV5-6	TRBJ1-3	TRBD1	TGTGCCAGCCGTACAGGGGGCGCGTCGGGAAACACCATATATTTT	CASRTGGASGNTIYF
14	TRBV2	TRBJ1-1	-	TGTGCCAGCAGTGTTGGGAGGGGCGGAACTGAAGCTTTCTTT	CASSVGRGGTEAFF
16	TRBV10-1	TRBJ2-1	TRBD1	TGCGCCAGCAGTGAGTTCGAAGGGGGCCTGCTCAATGAGCAGTTCTTC	CASSEFEGGLLNEQFF
13	TRBV27	TRBJ2-7	-	TGTGCCAGCAGTTTGGGGGGGCATTACGAGCAGTACTTC	CASSLGGHYEQYF
16	TRBV6-1	TRBJ1-5	-	TGTGCCAGCAGTGAAGGGACACAGCTGGCCAATCAGCCCCAGCATTTT	CASSEGTQLANQPQHF
14	TRBV7-2	TRBJ2-7	TRBD2	TGTGCCAGCAGCTTACAGGCTAGCGGGAGCGAGCAGTACTTC	CASSLQASGSEQYF
16	TRBV19	TRBJ2-1	TRBD2	TGTGCCAGTAGCCCACTCTCGCTAGCGGGAGTGAATGAGCAGTTCTTC	CASSPLSLAGVNEQFF
15	TRBV19	TRBJ2-1	-	TGTGCCAGTAGTCGCCCGGGTCGTAGCAACAATGAGCAGTTCTTC	CASSRPGRSNNEQFF
15	TRBV7-2	TRBJ1-1	-	TGTGCCAGCATCCCTTCCGGGACTCAGAACACTGAAGCTTTCTTT	CASIPSGTQNTEAFF
16	TRBV25-1	TRBJ2-3	-	TGTGCCAGCAGCACCCCTTACGGGAATATTAAAGATACGCAGTATTTT	CASSTPYGNIKDTQYF
13	TRBV18	TRBJ1-2	TRBD1	TGTGCCAGCTCACCGGGACAGGCTTATGGCTACACCTTC	CASSPGQAYGYTF
13	TRBV19	TRBJ2-5	TRBD1	TGTGCCAGTAGTGGACAGGGGGCGCCCGGGCAGTACTTC	CASSGQGAPGQYF
15	TRBV19	TRBJ2-5	TRBD2	TGTGCCAGTAGTCGGACTAGCGGGTTTAAAGAGACCCAGTACTTC	CASSRTSGFKETQYF
13	TRBV27	TRBJ1-1	-	TGTGCCAGCAGTTTGGAGGCGAACACTGAAGCTTTCTTT	CASSLEANTEAFF
13	TRBV2	TRBJ2-7	TRBD1	TGTGCCACCACACAGGGGTGGAACTACGAGCAGTACTTC	CATTQGWNYEQYF
13	TRBV5-1	TRBJ2-5	-	TGCGCCAGCAGCCAGACAGGCCAAGAGACCCAGTACTTC	CASSQTGQETQYF
17	TRBV4-1	TRBJ1-1	-	TGCGCCAGCAGCCAAGATCCCGGGGGACGGAGGAACACTGAAGCTTTCTTT	CASSQDPGGRRNTEAFF
18	TRBV5-1	TRBJ2-3	TRBD2	TGCGCCAGCAGCTTGGTTGGGACTAGCGGGAGGGACACAGATACGCAGTATTTT	CASSLVGTSGRDTDTQYF
15	TRBV7-4	TRBJ2-1	-	TGTGCCAGCAGCCCCCCGCCCGGGGTATACAATGAGCAGTTCTTC	CASSPPPGVYNEQFF
14	TRBV5-1	TRBJ2-1	TRBD2	TGCGCCAGCAGCCTACTAGCGGGGAGGGATGAGCAGTTCTTC	CASSLLAGRDEQFF
15	TRBV4-1	TRBJ2-7	TRBD2	TGCGCCAGCAGCCAAGCTGGGACTAATCATTACGAGCAGTACTTC	CASSQAGTNHYEQYF
14	TRBV7-8	TRBJ2-5	-	TGTGCCAGCAGCTTCACCACGGAGATTGTGACCCAGTACTTC	CASSFTTEIVTQYF
17	TRBV7-6	TRBJ2-1	-	TGTGCCAGCAGCTTAGCCCCCCCTAGGAACTCCTACAATGAGCAGTTCTTC	CASSLAPPRNSYNEQFF
16	TRBV19	TRBJ1-5	-	TGTGCCAGTAGTATCGGCGGGGCCCGTAGCAATCAGCCCCAGCATTTT	CASSIGGARSNQPQHF
14	TRBV2	TRBJ2-5	-	TGTGCCAGCACACCGCAGGGTCTAAGGGAGACCCAGTACTTC	CASTPQGLRETQYF
17	TRBV25-1	TRBJ2-7	TRBD2	TGTGCCAGCAGTGAATACTCTGGCGGGAGGGGTTTCTACGAGCAGTACTTC	CASSEYSGGRGFYEQYF
14	TRBV5-1	TRBJ2-5	-	TGCGCCAGCAGCTCTGGACAGCCACAAGAGACCCAGTACTTC	CASSSGQPQETQYF
18	TRBV5-1	TRBJ2-6	TRBD2	TGCGCCAGCAGCTTGGATCCGGGGGGGGGCTCTGGGGCCAACGTCCTGACTTTC	CASSLDPGGGSGANVLTF
13	TRBV6-1	TRBJ2-1	-	TGTGCCAGCAGTGAAGCGGGAGTGGGTGAGCAGTTCTTC	CASSEAGVGEQFF
16	TRBV25-1	TRBJ2-3	TRBD2	TGTGCCAGCAGTGGCTCGACTAGCGGGACGGGAGATACGCAGTATTTT	CASSGSTSGTGDTQYF
15	TRBV18	TRBJ2-1	-	TGTGCCAGCTCCGCTACTCCTTTCTCCTACAATGAGCAGTTCTTC	CASSATPFSYNEQFF
14	TRBV30	TRBJ1-2	-	TGTGCCTGGAGCGCGAAACAGGAACCCCGGCGCTACACCTTC	CAWSAKQEPRRYTF
17	TRBV7-9	TRBJ2-6	TRBD2	TGTGCCAGCAGCTTAGGGACTAGCGGGTCTGGGGCCAACGTCCTGACTTTC	CASSLGTSGSGANVLTF
16	TRBV25-1	TRBJ2-3	TRBD2	TGTGCCAGCAGTTCTGGACTAGCGGGAACCACAGATACGCAGTATTTT	CASSSGLAGTTDTQYF
18	TRBV12-2	TRBJ2-7	-	TGTGCAAGTCGCACCTTACCGGGACTAGCGGGAGGATCGGCCGAGCAGTACTTC	CASRTLPGLAGGSAEQYF
13	TRBV7-3	TRBJ2-7	TRBD1	TGTGCCAGCAGCCCGGACAGGGGGCGAGAGCAGTACTTC	CASSPDRGREQYF
14	TRBV27	TRBJ2-7	-	TGTGCCAGCAGTCCTACTGTGATGGCCTACGAGCAGTACTTC	CASSPTVMAYEQYF
12	TRBV6-5	TRBJ1-3	-	TGTGCCAGCAGTAGCCGTGGAAACACCATATATTTT	CASSSRGNTIYF
13	TRBV19	TRBJ1-1	-	TGTGCCAGTAGTTTAACAGGGAACACTGAAGCTTTCTTT	CASSLTGNTEAFF
13	TRBV2	TRBJ2-7	-	TGTGCCAGCAGTGTACAGGGTCTAGGCGAGCAGTACTTC	CASSVQGLGEQYF
13	TRBV4-2	TRBJ2-5	TRBD1	TGTGCCAGCAGCTTCCAGGGGGCGGAGACCCAGTACTTC	CASSFQGAETQYF
13	TRBV6-5	TRBJ1-6	TRBD1	TGTGCCAGCTCCGGGACAGGCAATTCACCCCTCCACTTT	CASSGTGNSPLHF
15	TRBV7-2	TRBJ2-5	TRBD2	TGTGCCAGCAGCTTAGGACCTAGCGGTCAAGAGACCCAGTACTTC	CASSLGPSGQETQYF
15	TRBV5-8	TRBJ1-4	-	TGTGCCAGCAGCCCCTCACAGGCCGTCTATGAAAAACTGTTTTTT	CASSPSQAVYEKLFF
16	TRBV19	TRBJ2-1	TRBD1	TGTGCCAGTAGTTCTATAAGCGGGACAGGGGTGAATGAGCAGTTCTTC	CASSSISGTGVNEQFF